A selection of T cell receptor beta chains follows, all from one sample in a study of shared clonotypes between healthy human individuals. Data came from immunoSEQ multiplex PCR; TCRdb stores just in-frame clones and leaves some out. The data contain 2 million to 3 million clones, 80% to 95% of them singletons. Sequencing was carried out using naive CD4+ T cells from PBMCs. Source of these receptors: a man aged 18 to 29 in good health. Some clones in this sample may be carry-over from other donors' samples. Each CDR3 is given with its conserved first and last residue. D genes are given only for firm matches. Clone size appears in some rows only: once, few, many, or a class for an expanded clone.

j_gene | abundance | v_gene | d_gene | CDR3nt | CDR3aa
TRBJ2-7 | - | TRBV5-1 | TRBD1 | TGCGCCAGCAGCTTGAGGACAGGGGGGAACCAGCAGTACTTC | CASSLRTGGNQQYF
TRBJ1-5 | - | TRBV2 | - | TGTGCCAGCAGTGCTGAGGGGCCCCAGCATTTT | CASSAEGPQHF
TRBJ1-2 | once | TRBV27 | - | TGTGCCAGCAGTTTAAGGGGGAGGGAAGGGAAGGGCTACACCTTC | CASSLRGREGKGYTF
TRBJ2-1 | - | TRBV7-3 | - | TGTGCCAGCAGCGCTAGGAATTCCTACAATGAGCAGTTCTTC | CASSARNSYNEQFF
TRBJ2-5 | - | TRBV6-5 | - | TGTGCCAGCAGTTACTTAACGGCGGGCCAAGAGACCCAGTACTTC | CASSYLTAGQETQYF
TRBJ2-3 | - | TRBV5-1 | - | TGCGCCAGCAGCTTGGTGCAGGGTAAGGATACGCAGTATTTT | CASSLVQGKDTQYF
TRBJ2-7 | - | TRBV28 | TRBD1 | TGTGCCAGCAGTGGCCCCGGGACAGGGGATTACGAGCAGTACTTC | CASSGPGTGDYEQYF
TRBJ1-4 | few | TRBV29-1 | TRBD1 | TGCAGCGTCCAGACGGGACAGATTGGGGAAAAACTGTTTTTT | CSVQTGQIGEKLFF
TRBJ2-6 | - | TRBV5-1 | - | TGCGCCAGCAGCTTGCAGGGTACCTCTGGGGCCAACGTCCTGACTTTC | CASSLQGTSGANVLTF
TRBJ2-7 | once | TRBV7-8 | - | TGTGCCAGCAGCTTGGCTCCCGGGGAGCAGTACTTC | CASSLAPGEQYF
TRBJ2-3 | - | TRBV9 | - | TGTGCCAGCAGCGTAAGAGCGATGAGCACAGATACGCAGTATTTT | CASSVRAMSTDTQYF
TRBJ2-1 | - | TRBV5-1 | TRBD2 | TGCGCCAGCAGCTTGACTAGCGTAACCTACAATGAGCAGTTCTTC | CASSLTSVTYNEQFF
TRBJ2-7 | - | TRBV11-1 | TRBD1 | TGTGCCAGCAGCTCGGGACAGGGAAGGTACGAGCAGTACTTC | CASSSGQGRYEQYF
TRBJ1-5 | once | TRBV30 | - | TGTGCCTGGAGTGTAAGGGCGCCGCGCAATCAGCCCCAGCATTTT | CAWSVRAPRNQPQHF
TRBJ1-3 | - | TRBV7-2 | - | TGTGCCAGCAGCTCCGACCCTGGAAACACCATATATTTT | CASSSDPGNTIYF
TRBJ1-4 | - | TRBV6-1 | - | TGTGCCAGCAGCGAACTAGCAACTAATGAAAAACTGTTTTTT | CASSELATNEKLFF
TRBJ1-1 | - | TRBV7-9 | - | TGTGCCAGCAGTAAGAACAGGAACACTGAAGCTTTCTTT | CASSKNRNTEAFF
TRBJ2-7 | - | TRBV19 | TRBD2 | TGTGCCAGTAGTATATCGGCGGGGGCCTACGAGCAGTACTTC | CASSISAGAYEQYF
TRBJ2-5 | - | TRBV4-1 | TRBD1 | TGCGCCAGCAGCCAACCCCAGGGACAGGGGGCCAGGGAGACCCAGTACTTC | CASSQPQGQGARETQYF
TRBJ2-3 | - | TRBV19 | - | TGTGCCAGTAGTATCGGCCAGGCCACAGATACGCAGTATTTT | CASSIGQATDTQYF
TRBJ1-4 | - | TRBV2 | TRBD1 | TGTGCCAGCAGATACGGGACAGCTAATGAAAAACTGTTTTTT | CASRYGTANEKLFF
TRBJ2-3 | - | TRBV5-4 | - | TGTGCCAGCAGCCCACCGAAGGGATCAGATACGCAGTATTTT | CASSPPKGSDTQYF
TRBJ2-7 | - | TRBV2 | TRBD2 | TGTGCCAGCAGATACGCGGGGGACGGTTCCTACGAGCAGTACTTC | CASRYAGDGSYEQYF
TRBJ2-5 | - | TRBV7-9 | TRBD1 | TGTGCCAGCAGCAAGGACAGGGGGCTCGGTGAGACCCAGTACTTC | CASSKDRGLGETQYF
TRBJ2-4 | - | TRBV6-5 | TRBD2 | TGTGCCAGCAGTTTAGCGGGAGGGCGGAACATTCAGTACTTC | CASSLAGGRNIQYF
TRBJ1-2 | - | TRBV2 | - | TGTGCCAGCAGGGGGGGAGGGTATGGCTACACCTTC | CASRGGGYGYTF
TRBJ2-1 | - | TRBV4-3 | - | TGCGCCAGCAGCCAGTCCGGATCCGATAATGAGCAGTTCTTC | CASSQSGSDNEQFF
TRBJ2-7 | - | TRBV23-1 | - | TGCGCCAGCAGTCATTGGCAGAAACCCCTCTATCGGACCTACGAGCAGTACTTC | CASSHWQKPLYRTYEQYF
TRBJ1-5 | - | TRBV28 | TRBD1 | TGTGCCAGCAGTTTAGTAGGACAGGGCTTCCAGCCCCAGCATTTT | CASSLVGQGFQPQHF
TRBJ1-1 | - | TRBV5-1 | - | TGCGCCAGCAGCCCCAGGGGCACTGAAGCTTTCTTT | CASSPRGTEAFF
TRBJ1-2 | - | TRBV29-1 | - | TGCAGCGTTGAAGAACTAGGTTATGGCTACACCTTC | CSVEELGYGYTF
TRBJ2-7 | - | TRBV15 | - | TGTGCCACCAGCAGAGATCTTGTGCCTCGGGTCCACGAGCAGTACTTC | CATSRDLVPRVHEQYF
TRBJ2-3 | once | TRBV11-3 | - | TGTGCCAGCAGCCGCGGCCCCCCTGGGCCAGATACGCAGTATTTT | CASSRGPPGPDTQYF
TRBJ2-5 | once | TRBV29-1 | - | TGCAGCGGTCGGCCACGGCTCTTCCAAGAGACCCAGTACTTC | CSGRPRLFQETQYF
TRBJ2-1 | - | TRBV4-2 | - | TGTGCCAGCAGCCAAGATGTCGGGGGTACGGGCAATGAGCAGTTCTTC | CASSQDVGGTGNEQFF
TRBJ1-4 | - | TRBV28 | TRBD1 | TGTGCCAGCAGTTTATCTCCGGGACAGGGGTATGAAAAACTGTTTTTT | CASSLSPGQGYEKLFF
TRBJ2-1 | - | TRBV7-8 | TRBD2 | TGTGCCAGCAGCTTAGGATTAGCGGGGGCTTCCGGCTATGAGCAGTTCTTC | CASSLGLAGASGYEQFF
TRBJ2-3 | - | TRBV14 | - | TGTGCCAGCAGCCAAGATCGCAGGACAGATACGCAGTATTTT | CASSQDRRTDTQYF
TRBJ1-2 | once | TRBV4-3 | - | TGCGCCAGCAGCCAAGTCGCCCGAGTGAGTTCTAACTATGGCTACACCTTC | CASSQVARVSSNYGYTF
TRBJ2-5 | - | TRBV5-1 | - | TGCGCCAGCAGCTTGGGGGGAATAATCCAAGAGACCCAGTACTTC | CASSLGGIIQETQYF
TRBJ2-7 | - | TRBV18 | TRBD2 | TGTGCCAGCTCACCCGCTAGCGGGGGGTCCTACGAGCAGTACTTC | CASSPASGGSYEQYF
TRBJ2-5 | - | TRBV27 | TRBD2 | TGTGCCAGCAGTTTAGGGGGACTAGCGGGAGTGGAGACCCAGTACTTC | CASSLGGLAGVETQYF
TRBJ1-1 | - | TRBV5-6 | - | TGTGCCAGCAGCTTGTTGGGTAGGGATGAAGCTTTCTTT | CASSLLGRDEAFF
TRBJ2-5 | - | TRBV5-1 | - | TGCGCCAGCAGCTTGGTAGGGCCAGAGACCCAGTACTTC | CASSLVGPETQYF
TRBJ1-2 | once | TRBV6-1 | TRBD1 | TGTGCCAGCAGTGACCAGACCGGGACAGGGAAGCGTCGCTACACCTTC | CASSDQTGTGKRRYTF
TRBJ2-5 | - | TRBV7-3 | - | TGTGCCAGCAGCCCCAAAGGAGAGACCCAGTACTTC | CASSPKGETQYF
TRBJ1-2 | - | TRBV9 | - | TGTGCCAGCAGCTCTACCCGGGGCTATGGCTACACCTTC | CASSSTRGYGYTF
TRBJ2-1 | - | TRBV7-2 | - | TGTGCCAGCAGCCCATCAACTAGCATCGATGAGCAGTTCTTC | CASSPSTSIDEQFF
TRBJ2-1 | - | TRBV5-1 | - | TGCGCCAGCAGCCCCAGGAGGGCCTGCGATGAGCAGTTCTTC | CASSPRRACDEQFF
TRBJ1-1 | - | TRBV5-5 | - | TGTGCCAGCAGCTCGGACCTCTTGAACACTGAAGCTTTCTTT | CASSSDLLNTEAFF
TRBJ2-1 | - | TRBV27 | - | TGTGCCAGCCCCCCCGCGTATTTTAACAATGAGCAGTTCTTC | CASPPAYFNNEQFF
TRBJ2-2 | - | TRBV21-1 | - | TGTGCCAGCAGCAAAGCGGGCAGGAACACCGGGGAGCTGTTTTTT | CASSKAGRNTGELFF
TRBJ2-7 | - | TRBV2 | - | TGTGCCAGCAGCGAGGGTCTCTCGGGCGAGCAGTACTTC | CASSEGLSGEQYF